Listed below are T cell receptor beta chains from one sample, sequenced in a study of blood T cell repertoires in COVID-19. The data were produced by immunoSEQ multiplex PCR, yet TCRdb's version contains in-frame clones alone and is incomplete. The table shows around 260,000 clones, with over 75% occurring only once. The sequenced sample was PBMCs or T cells enriched from blood (not recorded which). The receptor source for this set is a woman aged 30 to 39 who had recovered from COVID-19. Both conserved end residues are part of each CDR3. The D gene is left open where the match is weak. Rows give clone size only sometimes, using once, few, many, or a class for an expanded clone.

V	size	D	J	DNA	CDR3
TRBV11-2	.	.	TRBJ1-2	TGTGCCAGCAGCGAACAGGGCCAGTATGGCTACACCTTC	CASSEQGQYGYTF
TRBV18	.	.	TRBJ2-7	TGTGCCAGCTCACCCCCGGGAACCCCCTACGAGCAGTACTTC	CASSPPGTPYEQYF
TRBV4-1	.	TRBD2	TRBJ2-1	TGCGCCAGCAGCCTGATCTCCGGGACTAGCTCCTACAATGAGCAGTTCTTC	CASSLISGTSSYNEQFF
TRBV19	few	TRBD1	TRBJ2-7	TGTGCCAGTAGTATAGATCGGGACAGTCCTCGGGGTTACGAGCAGTACTTC	CASSIDRDSPRGYEQYF
TRBV7-2	.	.	TRBJ1-5	TGTGCCAGCAGCTTAGCGAGGTGGCACGGGGGGAGCAATCAGCCCCAGCATTTT	CASSLARWHGGSNQPQHF
TRBV6-5	.	TRBD1	TRBJ1-6	TGTGCCAGCAGGAGACAGGGTGGTAATCTTTCACCCCTCCACTTT	CASRRQGGNLSPLHF
TRBV18	few	.	TRBJ1-1	TGTGCCAGCTCACCGCCAGGGGCTTATTGGAACACTGAAGCTTTCTTT	CASSPPGAYWNTEAFF
TRBV5-1	few	TRBD1	TRBJ1-3	TGCGCCAGCAGCTTGTTACCGGGACAGGCCGATCCTGGAAACACCATATATTTT	CASSLLPGQADPGNTIYF
TRBV28	.	TRBD2	TRBJ2-3	TGTGCCAGCAGCCCGACTAGCGGGACGGATCGGGCAGATACGCAGTATTTT	CASSPTSGTDRADTQYF
TRBV6-4	.	TRBD2	TRBJ2-1	TGTGCCAGCAGTCTCGAGACTAGCGGGAGTAGTGAGCAGTTCTTC	CASSLETSGSSEQFF
TRBV28	.	.	TRBJ2-7	TGTGCCAGCAGGCAGGGCGCCTCCTACGAGCAGTACTTC	CASRQGASYEQYF
TRBV9	.	.	TRBJ2-1	TGTGCCAGCAGCGTATTCGCTAGCCGTCCCTCTGAGCAGTTCTTC	CASSVFASRPSEQFF
TRBV3-1/TRBV3-2	.	TRBD1	TRBJ2-7	TGTGCCAGCAGCCAAGGGGACAGGAGCTCCTACGAGCAGTACTTC	CASSQGDRSSYEQYF
TRBV29-1	.	TRBD1	TRBJ2-7	TGCAGCGGCCGGGACAGGGGATCCTACGAGCAGTACTTC	CSGRDRGSYEQYF
TRBV5-1	.	TRBD1	TRBJ1-4	TGCGCCAGCAGCTGGACAGGGGCAACTAATGAAAAACTGTTTTTT	CASSWTGATNEKLFF
TRBV11-2	.	TRBD2	TRBJ2-3	TGTGCCAGCCGGGGGGTTAATACGCAGTATTTT	CASRGVNTQYF
TRBV28	few	TRBD1	TRBJ2-3	TGTGCCAGCAGTTTACTTCCGGGACAGGGCGCCACAGATACGCAGTATTTT	CASSLLPGQGATDTQYF
TRBV28	.	.	TRBJ1-2	TGTGCCAGCAGTCCCGGGGGAGGGGCGAACTATGGCTACACCTTC	CASSPGGGANYGYTF
TRBV19	.	.	TRBJ1-4	TGTGCCAGTAGTGTCCGACAGCCTGATAATGAAAAACTGTTTTTT	CASSVRQPDNEKLFF
TRBV9	.	.	TRBJ2-1	TGTGCCAGCAGCCCCCTGGCGGCTCGGGTCAATGAGCAGTTCTTC	CASSPLAARVNEQFF
TRBV10-3	.	.	TRBJ1-3	TGTGCCATCACGACAGGAAACACCATATATTTT	CAITTGNTIYF
TRBV28	.	.	TRBJ2-7	TGTGCCAGCAGTGCCACAGGGTCAGGCTACGAGCAGTACTTC	CASSATGSGYEQYF
TRBV5-1	.	.	TRBJ1-2	TGCGCCAGCAGCTTGGTGGCAATAAGTCCCTATGGCTACACCTTC	CASSLVAISPYGYTF
TRBV5-1	.	.	TRBJ2-2	TGCGCCAGCAGCTTGTACAGGACGAACACCGGGGAGCTGTTTTTT	CASSLYRTNTGELFF
TRBV4-2	.	TRBD1	TRBJ2-7	TGTGCCAGCAGCCAAGAGAAGGGGGACAGGGAGTACGAGCAGTACTTC	CASSQEKGDREYEQYF
TRBV4-1	.	.	TRBJ2-1	TGCGCCAGCAGCCAAGATACCATGAGCGGTAATGAGCAGTTCTTC	CASSQDTMSGNEQFF
TRBV7-9	.	.	TRBJ1-1	TGTGCCAGCAGCCTCACAGGAGTTGCACCTAACACTGAAGCTTTCTTT	CASSLTGVAPNTEAFF
TRBV4-1	.	TRBD2	TRBJ2-7	TGCGCCAGCAGTCAAGGACTAGCGGGAGGCTACGAGCAGTACTTC	CASSQGLAGGYEQYF
TRBV9	.	TRBD2	TRBJ2-7	TGTGCCAGCAGCGCGGGACTAGCGTACTCCTACGAGCAGTACTTC	CASSAGLAYSYEQYF
TRBV9	few	TRBD1	TRBJ1-2	TGTGCCAGCAGCGTACAGGGGGTTGGCTACACCTTC	CASSVQGVGYTF
TRBV5-6	once	.	TRBJ1-1	TGTGCCAGCAGCCGGGCGGGGCTTGAAGCTTTCTTT	CASSRAGLEAFF
TRBV18	once	TRBD1	TRBJ1-5	TGTGCCAGCTCACCGCAGGGACAGAACAATCAGCCCCAGCATTTT	CASSPQGQNNQPQHF
TRBV7-9	.	.	TRBJ2-1	TGTGCCAGCAGCTATCCCGGCCAGGATCAGGGCTATGAGCAGTTCTTC	CASSYPGQDQGYEQFF
TRBV24-1	.	.	TRBJ1-4	TGTGCCACCAGTACCGGGACATATCCTGAAAAACTGTTTTTT	CATSTGTYPEKLFF
TRBV10-2	.	TRBD1	TRBJ1-5	TGCGCCAGCAGTGAGGTCAGGACAGGGAAGAATCAGCCCCAGCATTTT	CASSEVRTGKNQPQHF
TRBV5-1	.	.	TRBJ1-6	TGCGCCAGCAGCTCTTATCGGGACAAGTCTTCACCCCTCCACTTT	CASSSYRDKSSPLHF
TRBV18	.	TRBD1	TRBJ1-6	TGTGCCAGCTCACCATCCACAGGGGGCCATTCACCCCTCCACTTT	CASSPSTGGHSPLHF
TRBV29-1	.	.	TRBJ2-2	TGCAGCGTTCCAAATAGGGGCGGTTCGAACACCGGGGAGCTGTTTTTT	CSVPNRGGSNTGELFF
TRBV5-1	.	TRBD1	TRBJ1-2	TGCGCCAGCAGCTGGCCGGGACAGGGACACGGCTACACCTTC	CASSWPGQGHGYTF
TRBV7-9	.	.	TRBJ2-7	TGTGCCAGCAGCCCGAGCGGCAGTATATACGAGCAGTACTTC	CASSPSGSIYEQYF
TRBV19	.	.	TRBJ1-2	TGTGCCAGTAGTACCCCCCCAACAGGGCTGTATGGCTACACCTTC	CASSTPPTGLYGYTF
TRBV12-5	few	TRBD2	TRBJ2-1	TGTGCTAGTGGTTTGGGAGGAGATTTAGCGGGAGCCTATGAGCAGTTCTTC	CASGLGGDLAGAYEQFF
TRBV10-3	.	TRBD1	TRBJ1-1	TGTGCCATCAGTGCCGTCCCGGGACAGGTCCCGGGGACTGAAGCTTTCTTT	CAISAVPGQVPGTEAFF
TRBV6-5	.	TRBD1	TRBJ2-6	TGTGCCAGCAGGCACAGGGGGCCTGGGGCCAACGTCCTGACTTTC	CASRHRGPGANVLTF
TRBV7-2	.	TRBD1	TRBJ2-5	TGTGCCACCAACCCCGGGACAGGAGAGACCCAGTACTTC	CATNPGTGETQYF
TRBV28	.	.	TRBJ1-6	TGTGCCAGCAGTCCTCCCTATAGTACTGTTACAGTGAATTCACCCCTCCACTTT	CASSPPYSTVTVNSPLHF
TRBV10-1	once	.	TRBJ2-2	TGCGCCAGCAGTGAGTCGCAGGGTACCGGGGAGCTGTTTTTT	CASSESQGTGELFF
TRBV5-1	.	.	TRBJ2-1	TGCGCCAGCACATACGGGGTCGTTGGCTCCTACAATGAGCAGTTCTTC	CASTYGVVGSYNEQFF
TRBV2	.	.	TRBJ2-7	TGTGCCAGCACACAGGAGCTCTACGAGCAGTACTTC	CASTQELYEQYF
TRBV19	.	.	TRBJ1-5	TGTGCCAGTAGTATTTCGTCCTACCCCAATCAGCCCCAGCATTTT	CASSISSYPNQPQHF
TRBV20-1	.	TRBD2	TRBJ2-3	TGCAGTGCTAGTCCGGGGGGGAGCACAGATACGCAGTATTTT	CSASPGGSTDTQYF
TRBV5-6	once	TRBD2	TRBJ2-7	TGTGCCAGCAGCTTCGGGAGGGCCTACGAGCAGTACTTC	CASSFGRAYEQYF
TRBV2	.	.	TRBJ2-7	TGTGCCAGCAGTGAAGGGCGGGGCACTTACTACGAGCAGTACTTC	CASSEGRGTYYEQYF
TRBV7-3	.	.	TRBJ2-2	TGTGCCAGCAGCCCTTCGAGCGGGGAGCTGTTTTTT	CASSPSSGELFF
TRBV5-1	once	TRBD2	TRBJ2-1	TGCGCCAGCAGGTCCGGGACTAGCGGGAGCTCTGAGCAGTTCTTC	CASRSGTSGSSEQFF
TRBV6-5	.	TRBD1	TRBJ1-1	TGTGCCAGCAGTTCCCCGTTGACAGGGCTAAACACTGAAGCTTTCTTT	CASSSPLTGLNTEAFF
TRBV3-1/TRBV3-2	.	TRBD2	TRBJ2-7	TGTGCCAGCAGCGTTAGCGGGGGGAGCTCCTACGAGCAGTACTTC	CASSVSGGSSYEQYF